This TCR beta chain comes out of a study of blood T cells in healthy people across ages. Findings and limits, study-wide: TCR beta diversity per million T cells fell roughly linearly with age.

The germline gives CDR1 SGHNT, CDR2 YENEEA. Trimming cost V 4 bases and J 5 bases; bases outside gene matches: 15. CDR3 size: 17 residues. This clonotype was observed a handful of times. The antigen is not known. It was with a sample-barcoded 5' primer and a J-beta primer mix that a second PCR of roughly 7 to 12 cycles was run. A tag from a template-switch adaptor with 12 random nucleotides marked each cDNA molecule. TCRdb ran MiXCR on the 5' RACE reads and lists one entry per CDR3 protein. The data contain about a million distinct CDR3 sequences, under 50% of them seen just once; the ten biggest clones take up over 10%. Individuals who donated were healthy Caucasians from Russia aged about 6 to 90.

The rearrangement uses TRBV11-3 and TRBJ2-7, with 9 positions matching TRBD1. The clonotype was recovered from a man aged 30-40 years in good health. The sample comprised blood. The DNA of the CDR3 is TGTGCCAGCAGCTGCATAAACCGGGACAGGGCTACCCACGAGCAGTACTTC. Protein: CASSCINRDRATHEQYF.